This TCR beta chain was observed in a study of OX40 agonist ivuxolimab in advanced cancers. General notes on the study: The costimulatory receptor OX40 (CD134) was targeted by ivuxolimab, a fully human IgG2 agonistic monoclonal antibody. Intravenous ivuxolimab was administered to patients every 2 weeks at six dose levels: 0.01, 0.1, 0.3, 1.5, 3 and 10 mg/kg. Among the roughly 50 dose-escalation patients, 19 had hepatocellular carcinoma, about 15 melanoma, 9 renal cell carcinoma and 9 head and neck cancer. In the dose-escalation cohort, roughly 82% of patients were male, and the mean age was roughly 60 years with a range of about 23 to 79. Prior anti-PD-1, anti-PD-L1 or anti-CTLA-4 therapy was permitted, and approximately 40% of dose-escalation patients had received checkpoint inhibitors. Partial responses occurred in three dose-escalation patients, of whom one had hepatocellular carcinoma and two had cutaneous melanoma. Peripheral TCRbeta sequencing was intended to test whether TCR sequence diversity was altered and clonal T-cell expansion was caused by ivuxolimab. The monotherapy dose-escalation portion (N of about 52 patients) of the phase I ivuxolimab trial is reported in the paper.

To sequence the TCRbeta CDR3 region, genomic DNA was isolated from the sorted cells. The immunoSEQ Assay was used to sequence the TCRbeta CDR3 regions. In TCRdb, the immuneACCESS table is reduced to in-frame sequences with V and J assigned. These tables do not hold every clone; where another copy was compared, an unresolved V gene accounts for under half, and the others remain unexplained. The sample table holds 70,000 to 90,000 clones, of which approximately 84% were seen once. Around 7.3% of the sample is taken by the ten largest. Overall results and qualifications from the work: After ivuxolimab, more expanded clones were found on average in CD8+ T cells than in CD4+ T cells. At doses of 0.1 to 3.0 mg/kg, clonal expansion of both CD4+ and CD8+ blood T cells was observed from baseline to week 6. Antigen specificity was not determined for the clonally expanded peripheral T cells. In the 0.1-3.0 mg/kg groups, partial responders were among the patients with the lowest normalized peripheral clonal expansion, particularly in CD8+ T cells. Low levels of normalized T-cell clonal expansion were also shown by some nonresponding patients.

Patients with a history of autoimmune disease or receiving systemic immunosuppression were excluded from the trial. In every dose cohort, peripheral blood was drawn for TCR sequencing at baseline, cycle 4 day 1, and cycle 7 day 1. The samples were taken from a phase I, first-in-human, multicenter, open-label dose-escalation trial of ivuxolimab. Adults with locally advanced or metastatic head and neck squamous cell, hepatocellular, melanoma or renal cell carcinoma were enrolled in the trial. Before TCR sequencing, CD4+ and CD8+ T cells were separately sorted from peripheral blood. To note about this clone: The target of this receptor is not known. No base quality information exists; no much larger clone differs at one position.

CDR1 and CDR2 are drawn from the germline V gene: KGHSH, LQKENI. Cut back by 6 bases and 8 bases, the V and J ends lie 17 bases apart. CDR3 length: 13 amino acids, cysteine to phenylalanine. Only the CDR3 DNA is retained, 39 bases long and in frame from the first base. Sequenced material: CD4+ or CD8+ T cells sorted from blood, taken in a trial of the OX40 agonist ivuxolimab. The clonotype was recovered from an adult with an advanced solid tumor such as melanoma, head and neck, liver or kidney cancer. This receptor chain uses TRBV18 and TRBJ2-7, and TRBD2 may be the D gene, going by 6 matching bases. The CDR3: CASSPGLQGQQYF. In nucleotides, the sequence is TGTGCCAGCTCCCCGGGACTCCAGGGCCAGCAGTACTTC.